The clone carrying this TCR beta chain showed up just a few times. The antigen remains unidentified. The iRepertoire nested amplicon-rescue multiplex PCR amplified TCR alpha and beta CDR3s from RNA. Each CDR3 protein is one row after TCRdb ran MiXCR on the multiplex PCR reads. The data hold roughly 350,000 distinct CDR3 sequences, with roughly two fifths observed a single time. The entry originates in a study of glioma-infiltrating T cells. Study overall: Glioblastomas were WHO grade IV, sampled at first diagnosis; low-grade were grade II. Presurgical dexamethasone in glioma patients lasted six or fewer days. Findings and limits, study-wide: Non-neoplastic patients had below-expected tissue-blood divergence, while all gliomas exceeded expectation. A blood CDR3 motif signature was depleted in highly divergent patients.

V gave up 1 base and J gave up 4 bases; unmatched junction bases: 10. The CDR3 has 16 residues. Germline V lookup: CDR1 DFQATT, CDR2 SNEGSKA (reference sequence). The origin of this receptor is a human donor with low-grade glioma or glioblastoma, undergoing nonglioma brain surgery, or in good health (not recorded which). Sequenced input: glioma tissue, nonneoplastic brain tissue, or PBMCs (not recorded which). The V gene is TRBV20-1, the J gene TRBJ2-1, with TRBD1 matching over 7 bases. This CDR3 is CSARGRQGPRYNEQFF. CDR3 nucleotides: TGCAGTGCTAGAGGTCGACAGGGCCCCAGGTACAATGAGCAGTTCTTC.